The 26 T cell receptor beta chains reported below all come from one sample, sequenced in a study of a mutant IDH1 vaccine in newly diagnosed glioma. Using immunoSEQ multiplex PCR, the repertoire was profiled, and TCRdb retains in-frame clones only, with some absent. The repertoire holds 50,000 or so clones, with roughly nine tenths as singletons. Their cognate antigens are unknown. Regarding time point: week 11, during vaccination. It was 300 ug of mutant IDH1 20-mer peptide that made up each vaccine dose, given with topical imiquimod. Sequences were derived from PBMCs, sampled from a glioma patient whose treatment included an IDH1 peptide vaccine. These receptors were obtained from a man aged 50-59 years with glioma.

The chain joins TRBV28 to TRBJ1-5, with no clear D. The CDR3 is 16 residues long. Germline V lookup: CDR1 MDHEN, CDR2 SYDVKM. V lost 3 bases to trimming and J lost 0 bases, with 12 bases between them. This chain's CDR3 is CASSFRELYSNQPQHF. The CDR3 bases are TGTGCCAGCAGTTTTAGGGAGTTATATAGCAATCAGCCCCAGCATTTT.

This sequence joins TRBV11-2 and TRBJ1-2, with D possibly TRBD1 on 6 matching bases. This CDR3 has 13 residues. The germline V gene encodes CDR1 SGHAT and CDR2 FQNNGV. With 5 bases removed from V and 1 base from J, the gap between germline ends came to 8 bases. The CDR3 DNA reads as TGTGCCAGCAGCCCGGACAGTAACTATGGCTACACCTTC. Protein: CASSPDSNYGYTF.

This chain uses TRBV5-1 with TRBJ2-5; no reliable D call. With the DNA end fitting TRBJ2-7 better, the J assignment may be wrong. The CDR3 is made up of 15 amino acids. The germline gives CDR1 SGHRS, CDR2 YFSETQ. The CDR3 loop is CASSMGHTVLYEQYF. DNA for the CDR3: TGCGCCAGCAGCATGGGCCACACTGTGCTCTACGAGCAGTACTTC.

The chain employs TRBV28 and TRBJ1-5, with D possibly being TRBD1 (5 bases). CDR1 and CDR2 from the germline V gene are MDHEN and SYDVKM. This CDR3 spans 13 amino acids. V lost 11 bases, J lost 0 bases, and 11 bases lay in between. CDR3 bases: TGTGCCGGGGGGGGGACTAGCAATCAGCCCCAGCATTTT. Translating gives CAGGGTSNQPQHF.

The chain has TRBV10-3 and TRBJ2-7; 9 bases line up with TRBD2. From germline, CDR1 is ENHRY and CDR2 SYGVKD. V dropped 10 bases and J dropped 5; count of bases not matched to a gene: 9. This CDR3 has 13 amino acids. CDR3 bases: TGTGCCAGGTTTCGACGCGGGAGGGACGAGCAGTACTTC. This encodes CARFRRGRDEQYF.

V usage is TRBV6-5 and J usage is TRBJ1-2, with 9 bases aligning to TRBD1. J lost 3 bases, V lost 0 bases, and 2 bases had no gene match. Germline V gene lookup returns CDR1 MNHEY and CDR2 SVGAGI. The CDR3 consists of 15 residues. CDR3 bases: TGTGCCAGCAGTTACTCGACAGGGGGTTACTATGGCTACACCTTC. Amino acids: CASSYSTGGYYGYTF.

V is TRBV19 and J is TRBJ2-4; the D gene is possibly TRBD2 (5 bases). The V end lost 4 bases, the J end lost 0 bases, and 13 bases lay between the germline ends. CDR1 LNHDA and CDR2 SQIVND come from the germline V gene (reference sequence). CDR3 length equals 16 residues. This chain's CDR3 is CASSTTRTVAKNIQYF. The CDR3, as DNA: TGTGCCAGTAGTACTACCCGGACTGTAGCCAAAAACATTCAGTACTTC.

This chain joins TRBV15 and TRBJ2-3; the match to TRBD1 covers 9 bases. The CDR3 totals 16 residues. Germline values: CDR1 LNHNV, CDR2 YYDKDF (reference sequence). With V trimmed by 3 bases and J by 3 bases, 7 bases remained unmatched. This chain's CDR3 is CATSSGPGQGTDTQYF. The CDR3 DNA follows: TGTGCCACCAGCAGTGGCCCGGGACAGGGTACAGATACGCAGTATTTT.

V usage is TRBV5-1 and J usage is TRBJ2-7; 10 bases are a match to TRBD2. The germline V gene encodes CDR1 SGHRS and CDR2 YFSETQ. The CDR3 extends over 17 amino acids. V lost 1 base, J lost 5 bases, and 12 bases stayed unmatched. CDR3 amino acids: CASSLIQLAGPQDEQYF. CDR3 in DNA: TGCGCCAGCAGCTTGATCCAACTAGCGGGACCCCAGGACGAGCAGTACTTC. Looking up the rest from reference TRBV5-1 and TRBJ2-7 gives the full variable domain: KAGVTQTPRYLIKTRGQQVTLSCSPISGHRSVSWYQQTPGQGLQFLFEYFSETQRNKGNFPGRFSGRQFSNSRSEMNVSTLELGDSALYLCASSLIQLAGPQDEQYFGPGTRLTVT.

V usage is TRBV4-1 and J usage is TRBJ1-2; D ambiguous. Germline CDR1 MGHRA, CDR2 YSYEKL. Trimming removed 0 bases at V and 7 bases at J, with 12 bases between. The CDR3 is 14 amino acids. CDR3 coding DNA: TGCGCCAGCAGCCAAGAGTTGGGCTTCCGTGGCTACACCTTC. Translating it yields CASSQELGFRGYTF.

This clone was counted only a few times. CDR3: CASSWGQGWNEQFF. CDR3 nucleotides: TGTGCCAGTAGTTGGGGACAGGGGTGGAATGAGCAGTTCTTC. The chain is built from TRBV19 and TRBJ2-1; 10 positions agree with TRBD1. With 5 bases clipped from V and 7 bases from J, the junction kept 5 bases outside the gene matches. There are 14 residues in the CDR3. Germline V lookup: CDR1 LNHDA, CDR2 SQIVND (reference sequence).

This chain connects TRBV5-1 to TRBJ1-1; D is undetermined. CDR3 length equals 14 residues. Between the trimmed V and J ends, which lost 1 base and 2 bases, there was a span of 9 bases. Germline loops: CDR1 SGHRS, CDR2 YFSETQ. CDR3 DNA: TGCGCCAGCAGCTTGCAACCAGTTAACACTGAAGCTTTCTTT. Its translation: CASSLQPVNTEAFF.

The CDR3 DNA is TGCGCCAGCAGCCCCCAGTCGCTAGCGGGAGTAATGGATGAGCAGTTCTTC. It is translated as CASSPQSLAGVMDEQFF. The chain employs TRBV5-1 and TRBJ2-1; 10 bases match TRBD2. V was clipped by 4 bases and J by 8 bases; unmatched bases: 15. This CDR3 comprises 17 residues. The germline gives CDR1 SGHRS, CDR2 YFSETQ.

A single count supports this clone. The V call is TRBV19, the J call TRBJ1-5; no definite D call. The CDR3 has 13 residues. V dropped 6 bases and J dropped 3 bases, with 9 bases sitting between them. Germline CDR1 reads LNHDA; CDR2 reads SQIVND (reference sequence). The CDR3 sequence is CASSYNNNQPQHF. The CDR3 DNA sequence: TGTGCCAGTAGCTATAATAACAATCAGCCCCAGCATTTT.

V gene TRBV5-1 combines with J gene TRBJ1-5; D unresolved. Per germline, CDR1 SGHRS and CDR2 YFSETQ. The CDR3 sequence is 15 residues long. Trimming shortened V by 0 bases and J by 0 bases, and 7 bases separated the two germline ends. The DNA for the CDR3 is TGCGCCAGCAGCTTGGCCGGGAATAGCAATCAGCCCCAGCATTTT. This sequence encodes CASSLAGNSNQPQHF.

This chain joins TRBV5-1 and TRBJ1-1; 9 bases map to TRBD1. From germline, CDR1 is SGHRS and CDR2 YFSETQ. CDR3 length: 14 residues. J lost 3 bases, V lost 3 bases, and 3 bases had no gene match. CDR3 DNA sequence: TGCGCCAGCAGCTGGGGACAGGGTCACACTGAAGCTTTCTTT. This sequence encodes CASSWGQGHTEAFF.

The chain joins TRBV7-8 to TRBJ2-3; 10 nucleotides match TRBD2. The V gene end was trimmed by 1 base and the J gene end by 3 bases; junction bases not matched to a gene: 13. The CDR3 sequence is 19 residues long. Per the germline V gene, CDR1 is SGHVS and CDR2 is FQNEAQ. The CDR3 sequence is CASSLGELAGEGGTDTQYF. CDR3 coding DNA: TGTGCCAGCAGCTTAGGGGAGCTAGCGGGGGAGGGTGGGACAGATACGCAGTATTTT. The full variable domain, with the rest looked up from reference TRBV7-8 and TRBJ2-3, is GAGVSQSPRYKVAKRGQDVALRCDPISGHVSLFWYQQALGQGPEFLTYFQNEAQLDKSGLPSDRFFAERPEGSVSTLKIQRTQQEDSAVYLCASSLGELAGEGGTDTQYFGPGTRLTVL.

The chain couples TRBV6-4 to TRBJ1-6; weak D call: TRBD1 (6 bases). The CDR3 totals 13 residues. Germline values: CDR1 MRHNA, CDR2 SNTAGT. The V end was cut by 4 bases, the J end by 7 bases, with 8 bases between. The CDR3 sequence is CASSAGENSPLHF. The CDR3 DNA sequence: TGTGCCAGCAGTGCAGGGGAAAATTCACCCCTCCACTTT.

V gene TRBV20-1 combines with J gene TRBJ1-2, with unresolved D. Trimming removed 6 bases at V and 8 bases at J, with 13 bases between. The CDR3 sequence is 11 residues long. Germline V lookup: CDR1 DFQATT, CDR2 SNEGSKA (reference sequence). The CDR3 region is CSAIDPSGYTF. The DNA of the CDR3 is TGCAGTGCGATCGACCCTAGCGGCTACACCTTC.

The chain employs TRBV2 and TRBJ1-5; 7 bases align to TRBD1. The junction had 7 bases not matched to a gene; V was cut back by 4 bases and J by 4 bases. CDR3 length equals 15 residues. Germline-derived CDR1 and CDR2 are SNHLY and FYNNEI. CDR3 in DNA: TGTGCCAGCAGTGGTGAGGGGGCGAGGAATCAGCCCCAGCATTTT. It yields the protein CASSGEGARNQPQHF.

The chain carries TRBV10-3 and TRBJ1-1; tentative D call: TRBD1 (5 bases). Germline V gives CDR1 ENHRY, CDR2 SYGVKD. The V end was cut by 2 bases, the J end by 7 bases, with 26 bases between. The CDR3 sequence is 18 residues long. The CDR3 nucleotides are TGTGCCATCAGTGAGCCGATCAGGGACCCAAGAGTGGCGAATGAAGCTTTCTTT. This gives the protein CAISEPIRDPRVANEAFF.

This chain uses TRBV9 with TRBJ1-3; D is unresolved. Per the germline V gene, CDR1 is SGDLS and CDR2 is YYNGEE. There are 13 residues in the CDR3. The germline V and J ends were trimmed by 2 bases and 2 bases, with 5 bases remaining between them. The CDR3 region is CASSVDTGNTIYF. Written as DNA, the CDR3 is TGTGCCAGCAGCGTGGATACTGGAAACACCATATATTTT.

This sequence joins TRBV9 and TRBJ2-3, with TRBD2 identical over 7 bases. V shed 3 bases, J shed 4 bases, and the junction held 8 bases outside the gene matches. Germline loops: CDR1 SGDLS, CDR2 YYNGEE. The CDR3 consists of 15 residues. This CDR3 reads CASSGGLRESDTQYF. DNA of the CDR3: TGTGCCAGCAGCGGGGGACTGCGGGAGTCAGATACGCAGTATTTT. Filled out from reference TRBV9 and TRBJ2-3, the complete variable domain reads DSGVTQTPKHLITATGQRVTLRCSPRSGDLSVYWYQQSLDQGLQFLIQYYNGEERAKGNILERFSAQQFPDLHSELNLSSLELGDSALYFCASSGGLRESDTQYFGPGTRLTVL.

The J gene is TRBJ2-2, the V gene TRBV19, with D perhaps matching TRBD1 (5 bases). Per germline, CDR1 LNHDA and CDR2 SQIVND (reference sequence). Between the trimmed V and J ends, which lost 7 bases and 1 base, there was a span of 16 bases. The length of the CDR3 is 16 residues. The CDR3 nucleotides read TGTGCCAGTACCGCGAGTCGACAGAGGAACACCGGGGAGCTGTTTTTT. It codes for CASTASRQRNTGELFF.

This chain joins TRBV25-1 and TRBJ2-3, with 8 nucleotides matching TRBD2. Trimming took 5 bases from V and 4 from J; bases not matched to a gene: 8. Germline values: CDR1 MGHDK, CDR2 SYGVNS. The CDR3 has 15 amino acids. The CDR3 DNA is TGTGCCAGCAGTTTAGGCGGGGGGATAGCAGATACGCAGTATTTT. Protein: CASSLGGGIADTQYF.

The rearrangement joins TRBV7-2 to TRBJ2-1; TRBD2 agrees at 9 bases. The CDR3 covers 15 residues. After removal of 1 base from V and 8 bases from J, the junction contained 6 bases not matched to a gene. Germline V gives CDR1 SGHTA, CDR2 FQGNSA. This CDR3 reads CASSLGLAASHEQFF. Here the CDR3 DNA reads TGTGCCAGCAGCTTAGGACTAGCGGCGTCTCATGAGCAGTTCTTC. Full variable domain (missing parts from reference TRBV7-2 and TRBJ2-1): GAGVSQSPSNKVTEKGKDVELRCDPISGHTALYWYRQSLGQGLEFLIYFQGNSAPDKSGLPSDRFSAERTGGSVSTLTIQRTQQEDSAVYLCASSLGLAASHEQFFGPGTRLTVL.